This TCR beta chain comes out of a study of CD8+CD57+ T cells in acquired aplastic anemia. Study-level information: Sorted CD4+ and CD8+ cells gave an average of approximately 3.4 ug of DNA. Study results and limitations: Overlap between patients and controls comprised about 30 CD8+ CDR3 sequences. Patients did not significantly differ from controls in CD8+ Simpson's diversity.

TCR beta VDJ combinations and CDR3 sequences were profiled from genomic DNA. Each CDR3 protein gets one entry after TCRdb re-called the reads with MiXCR. The sample carries just over 150,000 distinct CDR3 sequences, about 50% recorded once. Patients chosen for sequencing had shown CD8+CD57+ cell expansion by flow cytometry. Worth noting for this clonotype: What it binds is unknown.

CDR3 length: 10 residues. The germline V gene encodes CDR1 SEHNR and CDR2 FQNEAQ (reference sequence). The V end lost 5 bases, the J end lost 7 bases, and 5 bases lay between the germline ends. Sequenced: sorted CD4+, CD8+, or CD8+CD57+ T cells (not recorded which) from PBMCs. The clonotype originates from a human donor with aplastic anemia. This chain uses TRBV7-9 with TRBJ1-1; unclear D gene. The DNA of the CDR3 is TGTGCCAGCAGCGCAGATGAAGCTTTCTTT. This translates into CASSADEAFF.